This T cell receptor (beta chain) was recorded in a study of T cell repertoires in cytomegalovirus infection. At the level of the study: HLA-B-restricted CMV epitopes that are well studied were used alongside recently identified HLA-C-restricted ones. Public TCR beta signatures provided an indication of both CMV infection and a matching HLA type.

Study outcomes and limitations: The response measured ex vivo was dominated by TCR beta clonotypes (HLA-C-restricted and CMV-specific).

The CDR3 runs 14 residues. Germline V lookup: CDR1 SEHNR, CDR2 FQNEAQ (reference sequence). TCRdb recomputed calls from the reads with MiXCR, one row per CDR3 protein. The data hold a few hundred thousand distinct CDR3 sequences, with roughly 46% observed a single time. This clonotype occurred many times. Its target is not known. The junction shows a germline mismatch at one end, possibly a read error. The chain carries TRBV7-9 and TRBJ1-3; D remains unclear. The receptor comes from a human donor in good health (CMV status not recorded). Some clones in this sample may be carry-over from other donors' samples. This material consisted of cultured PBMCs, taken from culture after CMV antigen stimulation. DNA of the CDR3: TGTGCCAGCAGCCTAGCTGGGATATGGGACACCATATATTTT. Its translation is CASSLAGIWDTIYF.